These 5 T cell receptor beta chains originate from one sample sequenced in a study of tumor and adjacent non-tumor tissue in lung cancer. No cell sorting was done before RNA was extracted from the tissue. TCRbeta libraries were built with three rounds of nested PCR, modified from ARM-PCR. TCRdb ran MiXCR on the multiplex PCR reads and lists one entry per CDR3 protein. The repertoire holds 65,000 to 90,000 distinct CDR3 sequences, with 65% to 90% as singletons. The specimen was lung tumor tissue. These TCRs come from a woman in her fifties or sixties with non-small cell lung cancer.

The chain combines TRBV6-1 with TRBJ1-5; weak D call: TRBD1 (5 bases). V lost 11 bases, J lost 6 bases, and 23 bases lay in between. The germline CDR1 and CDR2 sequences are MNHNS and SASEGT. This CDR3 has 15 residues. CDR3: CARGTRGKSSQPQHF. The DNA of the CDR3 is TGTGCCCGCGGGACGAGGGGAAAAAGCTCTCAGCCCCAGCATTTT.

This sequence joins TRBV25-1 and TRBJ2-5, with 12 bases lining up with TRBD2. CDR1 is MGHDK and CDR2 is SYGVNS in the germline V gene. V gave up 3 bases and J gave up 4 bases; unmatched junction bases: 0. The CDR3 totals 14 residues. The CDR3 DNA reads as TGTGCCAGCAGTGAGACTAGCGGGAGAGAGACCCAGTACTTC. It translates to CASSETSGRETQYF.

V and J are TRBV20-1 and TRBJ1-1, with D maybe TRBD1 (6 bases). This CDR3 is 15 amino acids long. CDR1 is DFQATT and CDR2 is SNEGSKA in the germline V gene (reference sequence). V gave up 4 bases and J gave up 1 base, with 16 bases separating them. CDR3 DNA sequence: TGCAGTGCTATAGTCCGGGGACACTCGAACACTGAAGCTTTCTTT. It yields the protein CSAIVRGHSNTEAFF.

This chain uses TRBV5-6 with TRBJ2-7; tentatively, D is TRBD2 (6 bases). CDR3 length: 13 residues. Trimming took off 4 bases at V and 6 bases at J, with 14 bases between the two ends. Germline V lookup: CDR1 SGHDT, CDR2 YYEEEE. Here the CDR3 reads CASSLTGVGEQYF. In nucleotides, the CDR3 is TGTGCCAGCAGCCTAACGGGAGTGGGCGAGCAGTACTTC.

Points on this clonotype: The conserved final phenylalanine or tryptophan is absent from the CDR3, which likely points to a read error. The chain employs TRBV20-1 and TRBJ2-5; 7 bases are shared with TRBD2. With 0 bases clipped from V and 3 bases from J, the junction kept 7 bases outside the gene matches. The CDR3 consists of 15 residues. Germline-derived CDR1 and CDR2 are DFQATT and SNEGSKA (reference sequence). CDR3 sequence: CSARDPGLAEETQYL. The CDR3 nucleotides are TGCAGTGCTAGAGATCCCGGGCTAGCGGAAGAGACCCAGTACTTA.